Below are 24 T cell receptor beta chains sequenced from a single sample in a study of T cell repertoires in cytomegalovirus infection. TCRdb used MiXCR to reprocess the reads, holding one entry per CDR3 protein. The sample holds 400,000 or so distinct CDR3 sequences; about 33% are singletons and the top ten take roughly an eighth. Sequencing was carried out using PBMCs. These receptors were obtained from a human donor in good health (CMV status not recorded). Some clones in this sample may be carry-over from other donors' samples.

A word on this clonotype: A much bigger clone sits one base away, suggesting this may be a read error. In this CDR3 the conserved last residue, phenylalanine or tryptophan, is missing, so a read error is likely. The chain links TRBV4-3 to TRBJ2-1, with D uncertain. The CDR3 extends over 17 amino acids. V dropped 4 bases and J dropped 0 bases, with 16 bases sitting between them. Germline V gene sequence: CDR1 LGHNA, CDR2 YSLEER. The CDR3 is CASSPELLSGSYNEQFL. The CDR3 region has the DNA TGCGCCAGCAGCCCCGAACTATTGTCGGGCTCCTACAATGAGCAGTTCTTA.

This clonotype was seen just once. The missing conserved phenylalanine or tryptophan at the end of this CDR3 makes a read error likely. V gene TRBV5-6 combines with J gene TRBJ2-4; D unresolved. Trimming stripped 4 bases from V and 4 bases from J, with 18 bases between. CDR1 and CDR2 (germline): SGHDT, YYEEEE. The CDR3 spans 16 residues. The CDR3 nucleotides are TGTGCCAGCAGCGACGGATCCTCTGGCCCAAAAAACATTCAGTACTTA. Translation gives CASSDGSSGPKNIQYL.

J is TRBJ1-1 and V is TRBV7-9; 9 bases line up with TRBD1. Trimming at V came to 5 bases and at J to 5 bases, leaving 9 bases not matched to a gene. Germline lookup yields CDR1 SEHNR and CDR2 FQNEAQ (reference sequence). This CDR3 region has 15 residues. The CDR3 sequence is CASSLHLGQGTEAFF. The DNA for the CDR3 is TGTGCCAGCAGCCTCCACCTCGGACAGGGGACTGAAGCTTTCTTT.

In this sample, this clonotype turned up many times. The V call is TRBV7-2, the J call TRBJ2-5; 8 nucleotides align to TRBD2. V lost 5 bases to trimming and J lost 5 bases; unmatched junction nucleotides: 7. The germline V gene has CDR1 SGHTA and CDR2 FQGNSA. CDR3 length equals 14 residues. The CDR3 DNA reads TGTGCCAGCAGCATGGGGACTAGAGGCGAGACCCAGTACTTC. This codes for CASSMGTRGETQYF.

This clonotype was seen more than once but under ten times. The chain's CDR3 is CASGGAGTDTQYF. In DNA, the CDR3 is TGTGCCAGCGGAGGCGCTGGCACAGATACGCAGTATTTT. This sequence joins TRBV7-2 and TRBJ2-3; possible D gene TRBD2, 5 bases. V shed 8 bases and J shed 1 base, with 10 bases lying between them. The CDR3 runs 13 residues. Germline loops: CDR1 SGHTA, CDR2 FQGNSA.

Notes on this clonotype: Possible read error: a much larger clone is one base away. The chain combines TRBV27 with TRBJ1-2; TRBD1 might be the D (5 bases). The germline CDR1 and CDR2 sequences are MNHEY and SMNVEV (reference sequence). CDR3 size: 15 residues. V was pared by 4 bases and J by 5 bases, with 17 bases between. This chain's CDR3 is CASSYRRTRLYGYTF. CDR3 DNA: TGTGCCAGCAGTTATCGGAGGACACGGTTGTATGGCTACACCTTC.

This clonotype has at least ten counts. The V and J genes are TRBV7-6 and TRBJ2-3, with 7 positions matching TRBD2. The germline CDR1 and CDR2 sequences are SGHVS and FNYEAQ. The V and J ends lost 0 bases and 10 bases, in that order; junction bases with no gene match: 13. The CDR3 covers 16 residues. CDR3 sequence (DNA): TGTGCCAGCAGCTTAGCTGACGATTGGTTGGCGGGGGCGCAGTATTTT. Translating it yields CASSLADDWLAGAQYF. The whole variable domain, remainder taken from reference TRBV7-6 and TRBJ2-3, is GAGVSQSPRYKVTKRGQDVALRCDPISGHVSLYWYRQALGQGPEFLTYFNYEAQQDKSGLPNDRFSAERPEGSISTLTIQRTEQRDSAMYRCASSLADDWLAGAQYFGPGTRLTVL.

This clonotype turned up a few times. The chain is built from TRBV4-1 and TRBJ2-7; no firm D call. The CDR3 has 13 amino acids. The V gene's germline CDR1 is MGHRA and CDR2 YSYEKL. V dropped 2 bases and J dropped 4 bases, with 9 bases sitting between them. In DNA form, the CDR3 reads TGCGCCAGCAGCCAATACGGTGGATACGAGCAGTACTTC. Translated, it gives CASSQYGGYEQYF.

The V call is TRBV6-5, the J call TRBJ1-1; D might be TRBD1 (5 bases). The V end lost 0 bases, the J end lost 5 bases, and 13 bases lay between the germline ends. CDR3 length: 15 residues. Germline CDR1 MNHEY, CDR2 SVGAGI. CDR3 sequence: CASSYSGLLGTEAFF. CDR3 coding DNA: TGTGCCAGCAGTTACTCGGGACTGTTGGGGACTGAAGCTTTCTTT.

This clonotype was counted only a few times. The J gene is TRBJ1-2, the V gene TRBV7-3; 7 nucleotides agree with TRBD1. This CDR3 has 13 amino acids. V was pared by 5 bases and J by 8 bases, with 8 bases of the junction left unmatched. Per the germline V gene, CDR1 is SGHTA and CDR2 is FQGTGA. CDR3 sequence reads: CASSRDSQGGYTF. CDR3 DNA sequence: TGTGCCAGCAGCCGGGACAGCCAGGGGGGCTACACCTTC.

V gene TRBV11-1 combines with J gene TRBJ1-1, with D tentatively TRBD1 (5 bases). Trimming stripped 2 bases from V and 7 bases from J, with 8 bases between. This CDR3 spans 12 amino acids. The V gene's germline CDR1 is SGHAT and CDR2 FQDESV (reference sequence). The CDR3 protein is CASSLRQYEAFF. The CDR3 nucleotides read TGTGCCAGCAGCTTAAGACAGTATGAAGCTTTCTTT.

Turning to this clonotype: Just one base apart from a much larger clone, this may be a read error. The V and J genes are TRBV7-2 and TRBJ2-5; 8 bases fit TRBD2. The CDR3 runs 14 residues. Germline V lookup: CDR1 SGHTA, CDR2 FQGNSA. The CDR3 loop reads CASSKLAAQENQYF. The CDR3 bases are TGTGCCAGCAGCAAACTAGCGGCCCAAGAGAACCAGTACTTC.

Concerning this clonotype: This may be a read error, as it is one base from a much larger clone. V gene TRBV7-2 combines with J gene TRBJ2-3; D not certain. Trimming took 1 base from V and 6 from J, leaving 11 bases between them. The CDR3 spans 14 residues. CDR1 SGHTA and CDR2 FQGNSA come from the germline V gene. CDR3 in amino acids: CASSLDSLWDTQYF. For the CDR3, the DNA is TGTGCCAGCAGCTTAGACAGCCTGTGGGATACGCAGTATTTT.

This sequence joins TRBV5-4 and TRBJ1-2; the D is unclear. Germline CDR1 and CDR2: SGHNT and YYREEE (reference sequence). The CDR3 spans 16 residues. V shed 5 bases and J shed 0 bases, with 17 bases lying between them. CDR3 amino acids: CASRSEGGLTNYGYTF. The CDR3 coding sequence is TGTGCCAGCAGATCCGAAGGCGGGCTGACTAACTATGGCTACACCTTC.

This chain uses TRBV12-3 or TRBV12-4 with TRBJ2-1, with D uncertain. The V and J ends lost 6 bases and 9 bases respectively, with 9 bases between them. CDR3 size: 11 residues. CDR3 in amino acids: CASSLTSEQFF. The CDR3 DNA reads TGTGCCAGCAGCCTAACGAGTGAGCAGTTCTTC.

The table lists this clonotype with a few counts. J is TRBJ2-7 and V is TRBV10-3; 11 positions agree with TRBD1. CDR1 and CDR2 (germline): ENHRY, SYGVKD. The CDR3 consists of 16 residues. The V and J ends lost 3 bases and 2 bases, in that order; junction bases with no gene match: 6. The CDR3 loop is CAISEPGTGGTYEQYF. DNA of the CDR3: TGTGCCATCAGTGAACCCGGGACAGGGGGTACCTACGAGCAGTACTTC.

A single count supports this clonotype. One end of the junction varies from germline; a read error may be responsible. The rearrangement joins TRBV19 to TRBJ1-5; no clear D. Germline V lookup: CDR1 LNHDA, CDR2 SQIVND (reference sequence). This CDR3 has 15 amino acids. As DNA, the CDR3 is TGTGCCAGTATTATAGAGGGTTATAGCAATCAGCCCCAGCATTTT. It translates to CASIIEGYSNQPQHF.

The CDR3 DNA reads TGTGCCAGCAGCTCCCAGATCGGGGGGTTCCAAGAGACCCAGTACTTC. This sequence encodes CASSSQIGGFQETQYF. This chain connects TRBV7-6 to TRBJ2-5, with 7 bases fitting TRBD2. V shed 4 bases, J shed 1 base, and the junction held 9 bases outside the gene matches. CDR3 length: 16 residues. Germline assignment: CDR1 SGHVS and CDR2 FNYEAQ. Together with reference TRBV7-6 and TRBJ2-5, the CDR3 gives the full variable domain: GAGVSQSPRYKVTKRGQDVALRCDPISGHVSLYWYRQALGQGPEFLTYFNYEAQQDKSGLPNDRFSAERPEGSISTLTIQRTEQRDSAMYRCASSSQIGGFQETQYFGPGTRLLVL.

The J gene is TRBJ1-4, the V gene TRBV19; tentatively, D is TRBD1 (5 bases). The CDR3 totals 15 residues. Germline CDR1 reads LNHDA; CDR2 reads SQIVND (reference sequence). V was clipped by 6 bases and J by 4 bases, with 15 bases between them. The CDR3 protein is CASSMIQVINEKLFF. In nucleotides, the CDR3 is TGTGCCAGTAGCATGATACAGGTGATTAATGAAAAACTGTTTTTT.

This clonotype was picked up many times. The rearrangement uses TRBV7-2 and TRBJ2-7; D possibly corresponds to TRBD2 (5 bases). Germline V CDR1 and CDR2: SGHTA, FQGNSA. V was trimmed by 4 bases and J by 3 bases, leaving 10 bases between them. The CDR3 spans 13 residues. Here the CDR3 DNA reads TGTGCCAGCAGCTCAAGCGGAAGCTACGAGCAGTACTTC. Protein product: CASSSSGSYEQYF.

The J gene is TRBJ2-7, the V gene TRBV15; D might be TRBD2 (7 bases). V lost 3 bases, J lost 2 bases, and 17 bases lay in between. Germline-derived CDR1 and CDR2 are LNHNV and YYDKDF (reference sequence). CDR3 length: 16 residues. CDR3 in amino acids: CATSRKRGGDPYEQYF. The CDR3, as DNA: TGTGCCACCAGCAGGAAAAGGGGGGGTGACCCCTACGAGCAGTACTTC.

This clonotype came up many times. The chain uses TRBV7-6 and TRBJ1-5; 11 bases align to TRBD1. The V gene's germline CDR1 is SGHVS and CDR2 FNYEAQ. J was trimmed by 4 bases and V by 5 bases; bases with no gene match: 4. The CDR3 runs to 15 residues. The CDR3: CASSQGDRGNQPQHF. As DNA, the CDR3 is TGTGCCAGCAGCCAGGGGGACAGGGGGAATCAGCCCCAGCATTTT.

This chain connects TRBV30 to TRBJ2-1, with D perhaps TRBD2 (5 bases). Trimming removed 2 bases at V and 5 bases at J, with 13 bases between. Germline V gives CDR1 GTSNPN, CDR2 SVGIG (reference sequence). The CDR3 is made up of 14 amino acids. The CDR3 reads CAWSTSRGHNEQFF. The CDR3 DNA reads as TGTGCCTGGAGTACGTCCCGGGGTCACAATGAGCAGTTCTTC.

V usage is TRBV6-5 and J usage is TRBJ2-7, with D possibly TRBD2 on 5 matching bases. CDR3 size: 14 residues. V was shortened by 10 bases and J by 6 bases, with 22 bases between the two germline ends. Germline V gives CDR1 MNHEY, CDR2 SVGAGI. The CDR3 protein is CATQVSPGLGEQYF. The CDR3 bases are TGTGCCACCCAAGTCTCCCCGGGGTTGGGCGAGCAGTACTTC.